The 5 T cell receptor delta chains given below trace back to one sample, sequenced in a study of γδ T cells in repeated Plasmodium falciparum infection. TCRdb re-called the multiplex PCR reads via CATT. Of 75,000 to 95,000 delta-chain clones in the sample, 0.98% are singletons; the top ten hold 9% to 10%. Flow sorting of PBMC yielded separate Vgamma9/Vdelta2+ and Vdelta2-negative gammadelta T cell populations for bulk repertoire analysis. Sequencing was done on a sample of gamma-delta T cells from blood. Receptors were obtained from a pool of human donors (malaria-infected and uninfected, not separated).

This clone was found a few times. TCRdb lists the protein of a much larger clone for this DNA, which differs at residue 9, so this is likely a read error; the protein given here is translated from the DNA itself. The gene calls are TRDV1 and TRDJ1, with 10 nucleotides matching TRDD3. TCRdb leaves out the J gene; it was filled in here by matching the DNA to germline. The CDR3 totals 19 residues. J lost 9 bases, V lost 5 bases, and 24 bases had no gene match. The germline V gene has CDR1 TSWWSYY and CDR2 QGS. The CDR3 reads CALGFQSTNTGGLALQLIF. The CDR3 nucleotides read TGTGCTCTTGGGTTTCAATCTACGAACACTGGGGGATTGGCCCTACAACTCATCTTT.

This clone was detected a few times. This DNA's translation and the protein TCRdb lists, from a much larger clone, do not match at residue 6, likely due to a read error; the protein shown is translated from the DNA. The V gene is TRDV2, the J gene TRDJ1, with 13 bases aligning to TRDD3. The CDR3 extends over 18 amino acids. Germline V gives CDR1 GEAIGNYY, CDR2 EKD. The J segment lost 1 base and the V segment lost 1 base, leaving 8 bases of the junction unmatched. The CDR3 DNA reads TGTGCCTGTGACACAATACTGGGGGATACGTCCGTCACCGATAAACTCATCTTT. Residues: CACDTILGDTSVTDKLIF.

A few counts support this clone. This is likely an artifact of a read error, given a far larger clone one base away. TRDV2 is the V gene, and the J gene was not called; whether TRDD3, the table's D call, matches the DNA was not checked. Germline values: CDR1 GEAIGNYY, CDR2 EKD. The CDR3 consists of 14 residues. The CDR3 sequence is CACDTVLGDTKLIF. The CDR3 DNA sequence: TGTGCCTGTGACACCGTCCTGGGGGATACCAAGCTCATCTTT.

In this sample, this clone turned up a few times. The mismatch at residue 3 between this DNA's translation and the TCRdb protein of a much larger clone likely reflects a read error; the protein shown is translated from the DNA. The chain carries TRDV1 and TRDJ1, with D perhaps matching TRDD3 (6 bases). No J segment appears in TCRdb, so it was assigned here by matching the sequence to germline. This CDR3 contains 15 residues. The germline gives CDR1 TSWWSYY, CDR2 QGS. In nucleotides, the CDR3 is TGTGCTTTTGGGCGTCGCCGTTGGGGGACCGATAAACTCATCTTT. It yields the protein CAFGRRRWGTDKLIF.

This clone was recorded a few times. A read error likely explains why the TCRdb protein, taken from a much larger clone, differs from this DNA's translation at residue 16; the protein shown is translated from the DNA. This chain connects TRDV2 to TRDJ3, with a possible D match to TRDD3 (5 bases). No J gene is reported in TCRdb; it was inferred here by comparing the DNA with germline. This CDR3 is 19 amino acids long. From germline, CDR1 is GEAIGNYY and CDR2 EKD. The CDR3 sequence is CACDTAGALRAWDTRKMFF. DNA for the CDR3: TGTGCCTGTGACACCGCGGGGGCGTTGAGAGCCTGGGACACCCGAAAGATGTTTTTC.